Shown below are 25 T cell receptor beta chains from a single sample sequenced in a study of long-term antiretroviral therapy in people with HIV. Run at survey level, the immunoSEQ assay was version v3.0. Method: immunoSEQ multiplex PCR; TCRdb's copy keeps in-frame clones and lacks some. The table includes 30,000 or so clones, roughly 88% detected once. Source: unsorted PBMCs, taken 0.8 years before starting antiretroviral therapy. The source of these receptors is a man aged 18 to 29 with HIV.

This clone was counted between two and nine times. This chain uses TRBV7-6 with TRBJ2-7; D possibly matches TRBD1 or TRBD2 (5 bases each). There are 14 residues in the CDR3. CDR1 and CDR2 (germline): SGHVS, FNYEAQ. Trimming shortened V by 5 bases and J by 5 bases, and 16 bases separated the two germline ends. CDR3 in DNA: TGTGCCAGCAGCACTACGGGACCCACGGACGAGCAGTACTTC. Translating gives CASSTTGPTDEQYF.

V and J are TRBV27 and TRBJ2-7; 9 nucleotides agree with TRBD1. Germline V CDR1 and CDR2: MNHEY, SMNVEV (reference sequence). CDR3 length: 13 residues. The V and J ends lost 6 bases and 5 bases, in that order; junction bases with no gene match: 5. The CDR3 DNA follows: TGTGCCAGCAGGGGACAGGGTTTTGACGAGCAGTACTTC. Its protein is CASRGQGFDEQYF.

This clone came up once. The chain employs TRBV28 and TRBJ2-1; a weak D match, TRBD1 (6 bases). The CDR3 extends over 16 amino acids. Germline assignment: CDR1 MDHEN and CDR2 SYDVKM. The V and J ends lost 3 bases and 0 bases respectively, with 12 bases between them. For the CDR3, the DNA is TGTGCCAGCAGTTTGCTCGGACAGCGCTCCTACAATGAGCAGTTCTTC. This sequence encodes CASSLLGQRSYNEQFF.

In regard to this clone: The same CDR3 is also encoded by other DNA sequences in this sample. The V and J genes are TRBV11-2 and TRBJ2-1, with 7 bases fitting TRBD1. The CDR3 is 13 amino acids. V lost 1 base and J lost 10; bases outside the gene matches: 4. The V gene's germline CDR1 is SGHAT and CDR2 FQNNGV. CDR3 protein: CASSLVGGKEQFF. DNA of the CDR3: TGTGCCAGCAGCTTAGTAGGGGGCAAGGAGCAGTTCTTC.

The V call is TRBV7-9, the J call TRBJ2-4; 8 bases line up with TRBD1. This CDR3 has 19 amino acids. Losses at the gene ends were 5 bases for V and 0 bases for J; bases not matched to a gene: 15. Germline loops: CDR1 SEHNR, CDR2 FQNEAQ (reference sequence). The CDR3 DNA sequence: TGTGCCAGCAGCACCATGGACAGGGAAAGATTCTTAGCCAAAAACATTCAGTACTTC. Amino acids: CASSTMDRERFLAKNIQYF.

This chain joins TRBV4-2 and TRBJ2-2; TRBD1 matches 7 bases. V was pared by 4 bases and J by 0 bases, with 5 bases of the junction left unmatched. From germline, CDR1 is LGHNA and CDR2 YNFKEQ. This CDR3 is 16 amino acids long. The CDR3 coding sequence is TGTGCCAGCAGCCTTATCACAGGGGCGAACACCGGGGAGCTGTTTTTT. It translates to CASSLITGANTGELFF.

The chain combines TRBV11-1 with TRBJ2-2, with D perhaps TRBD1 (6 bases). The CDR3 extends over 18 amino acids. Germline V gene sequence: CDR1 SGHAT, CDR2 FQDESV (reference sequence). V lost 4 bases and J 1 base, leaving 19 bases between the germline ends. The CDR3 loop is CASSSPDSSGLNTGELFF. The DNA for the CDR3 is TGTGCCAGCAGCTCACCGGACAGCTCGGGTCTGAACACCGGGGAGCTGTTTTTT.

This chain links TRBV29-1 with TRBJ2-7; 9 bases are shared with TRBD1. This CDR3 region has 14 residues. Germline V lookup: CDR1 SQVTM, CDR2 ANQGSEA. V was pared by 4 bases and J by 3 bases, with 7 bases of the junction left unmatched. CDR3 protein: CSVGGGTGSYEQYF. The CDR3, as DNA: TGCAGCGTTGGGGGAGGGACAGGGAGCTACGAGCAGTACTTC.

The chain combines TRBV10-3 with TRBJ1-2; D call uncertain. This CDR3 region has 13 residues. The V gene lost 4 bases and the J gene lost 4 bases, with 10 bases spanning the gap. Germline V gene lookup returns CDR1 ENHRY and CDR2 SYGVKD. The CDR3 loop reads CAISVEQSYGYTF. The CDR3, as DNA: TGTGCCATCAGTGTTGAACAGAGCTATGGCTACACCTTC.

The V call is TRBV4-1, the J call TRBJ2-5; D unresolved. Germline lookup yields CDR1 MGHRA and CDR2 YSYEKL. This CDR3 has 15 residues. V was clipped by 6 bases and J by 2 bases, with 16 bases between them. Written as DNA, the CDR3 is TGCGCCAGCAGAGGCAGTTTGGGCGGACAAGAGACCCAGTACTTC. This gives the protein CASRGSLGGQETQYF.

V is TRBV4-2 and J is TRBJ1-3, with 9 bases aligning to TRBD1. The CDR3 runs to 17 residues. Trimming at V came to 0 bases and at J to 2 bases, leaving 5 bases not matched to a gene. Per the germline V gene, CDR1 is LGHNA and CDR2 is YNFKEQ. CDR3 in DNA: TGTGCCAGCAGCCAAGACCGGACAGGGGAGGCTGGAAACACCATATATTTT. Amino acid sequence: CASSQDRTGEAGNTIYF.

This clone was seen just once. This chain links TRBV9 with TRBJ2-1, with 9 bases matching TRBD2. This CDR3 region has 16 residues. J was trimmed by 5 bases and V by 0 bases; bases with no gene match: 6. Per the germline V gene, CDR1 is SGDLS and CDR2 is YYNGEE. This CDR3 reads CASSVDPREGNNEQFF. As DNA, the CDR3 is TGTGCCAGCAGCGTAGACCCGCGGGAGGGGAACAATGAGCAGTTCTTC. Full variable domain (remainder filled in from reference TRBV9 and TRBJ2-1): DSGVTQTPKHLITATGQRVTLRCSPRSGDLSVYWYQQSLDQGLQFLIQYYNGEERAKGNILERFSAQQFPDLHSELNLSSLELGDSALYFCASSVDPREGNNEQFFGPGTRLTVL.

This clone was observed a single time. The chain uses TRBV11-3 and TRBJ2-3, with 9 bases matching TRBD2. The CDR3 contains 15 residues. V trimming: 6 bases; J trimming: 5 bases; junction bases outside the gene matches: 9. Germline loops: CDR1 SGHNT, CDR2 YENEEA. The CDR3 here is CASRKASGEGDTQYF. DNA for the CDR3: TGTGCCAGCAGAAAGGCTAGCGGGGAGGGAGATACGCAGTATTTT.

V usage is TRBV4-3 and J usage is TRBJ2-1; D may be TRBD2 (5 bases). CDR3 length equals 15 residues. The V gene's germline CDR1 is LGHNA and CDR2 YSLEER. The ends were cut back, 4 bases at V and 0 bases at J, with 10 bases in the middle. The DNA of the CDR3 is TGCGCCAGCAGCCCAGAAGGGAGCTCCTACAATGAGCAGTTCTTC. This encodes CASSPEGSSYNEQFF.

This clone was found a few times. DNA for the CDR3: TGTGCCAGCAGCTTAGCTTCTGGCAGCTATAGCAATCAGCCCCAGCATTTT. Protein product: CASSLASGSYSNQPQHF. The gene calls are TRBV7-8 and TRBJ1-5, with unresolved D. The CDR3 is 17 amino acids. The germline V gene encodes CDR1 SGHVS and CDR2 FQNEAQ. With 0 bases removed from V and 0 bases from J, the gap between germline ends came to 12 bases.

This clone was counted a few times. The rearrangement uses TRBV15 and TRBJ1-5; possible D gene TRBD1, 5 bases. The CDR3 loop spans 14 amino acids. V lost 5 bases and J lost 0, with 8 bases in between. CDR1 LNHNV and CDR2 YYDKDF come from the germline V gene (reference sequence). In nucleotides, the CDR3 is TGTGCCACCAGCGCGACAGATAGCAATCAGCCCCAGCATTTT. Its protein is CATSATDSNQPQHF.

V is TRBV10-3 and J is TRBJ2-1; D is unresolved. The CDR3 spans 13 residues. The V gene's germline CDR1 is ENHRY and CDR2 SYGVKD. The V end lost 1 base, the J end lost 2 bases, and 3 bases lay between the germline ends. The CDR3 nucleotides are TGTGCCATCAGTGAGTACGCCTACAATGAGCAGTTCTTC. This gives the protein CAISEYAYNEQFF.

The rearrangement links TRBV21-1 to TRBJ1-1. TRBV21-1 is annotated as a pseudogene. CDR3 length equals 18 residues. The CDR3 DNA reads TGTGCCAGCAGCAAAAACGGAGTCAGACACACCATGAACACTGAAGCTTTCTTT. It translates to CASSKNGVRHTMNTEAFF.

The V and J genes are TRBV18 and TRBJ1-4; D is perhaps TRBD1 (6 bases). The CDR3 sequence is 14 residues long. V shed 0 bases and J shed 8 bases, with 10 bases lying between them. Germline assignment: CDR1 KGHSH and CDR2 LQKENI. CDR3 residues: CASSPPGGGEKLFF. CDR3 nucleotide sequence: TGTGCCAGCTCACCACCGGGTGGGGGCGAAAAACTGTTTTTT.

The chain employs TRBV2 and TRBJ1-1, with 8 bases identical to TRBD1. This CDR3 spans 13 amino acids. CDR1 SNHLY and CDR2 FYNNEI come from the germline V gene. Trimming at V came to 8 bases and at J to 8 bases, leaving 10 bases not matched to a gene. This CDR3 is CASLLTGTGEAFF. The CDR3 nucleotides are TGTGCCAGCCTCCTTACCGGGACAGGAGAAGCTTTCTTT. Using reference TRBV2 and TRBJ1-1 for the parts outside the CDR3, the full variable domain is EPEVTQTPSHQVTQMGQEVILRCVPISNHLYFYWYRQILGQKVEFLVSFYNNEISEKSEIFDDQFSVERPDGSNFTLKIRSTKLEDSAMYFCASLLTGTGEAFFGQGTRLTVV.

By sample fraction, this clone is medium-sized. This chain connects TRBV7-2 to TRBJ1-4, with TRBD1 matching over 9 bases. The V gene's germline CDR1 is SGHTA and CDR2 FQGNSA. V was clipped by 3 bases and J by 3 bases; unmatched bases: 2. This CDR3 is 15 amino acids long. In nucleotides, the CDR3 is TGTGCCAGCAGCTTTAACAGGGGGCCTAATGAAAAACTGTTTTTT. Translation: CASSFNRGPNEKLFF.

The V and J genes are TRBV19 and TRBJ2-7, with TRBD1 matching over 7 bases. Germline lookup yields CDR1 LNHDA and CDR2 SQIVND (reference sequence). Trimming at V came to 4 bases and at J to 3 bases, leaving 6 bases not matched to a gene. This CDR3 spans 14 amino acids. In nucleotides, the CDR3 is TGTGCCAGTAGTAGCATCGGGGACAGCTACGAGCAGTACTTC. It encodes CASSSIGDSYEQYF.

The J gene is TRBJ2-7, the V gene TRBV14; D call uncertain. CDR1 and CDR2 from the germline V gene are SGHDN and FVKESK. The length of the CDR3 is 15 residues. The V gene lost 4 bases and the J gene lost 4 bases, with 17 bases spanning the gap. Written as DNA, the CDR3 is TGTGCCAGCAGCCGGAACTTGGGTCCCTCATACGAGCAGTACTTC. It specifies CASSRNLGPSYEQYF.

The chain joins TRBV30 to TRBJ2-5, with 10 bases lining up with TRBD2. The germline CDR1 and CDR2 sequences are GTSNPN and SVGIG (reference sequence). The CDR3 contains 16 residues. After removal of 2 bases from V and 2 bases from J, the junction contained 8 bases not matched to a gene. The CDR3, as DNA: TGTGCCTGGAGTACCGGGAGCGGGGGGGGGCAAGAGACCCAGTACTTC. Translation: CAWSTGSGGGQETQYF.

The V and J genes are TRBV7-2 and TRBJ1-6; D gene ambiguous. V was pared by 4 bases and J by 5 bases, with 15 bases between. From germline, CDR1 is SGHTA and CDR2 FQGNSA. This CDR3 is 16 amino acids long. The CDR3, as DNA: TGTGCCAGCAGCTCCCGTCAGAAGGAGCATAATTCACCCCTCCACTTT. Its protein product is CASSSRQKEHNSPLHF.